The 14 T cell receptor beta chains presented below share a single source sample, sequenced in a study of T-cell memory formation after mild COVID-19 (dated by TCRdb to about 2021). To prepare the library, 5' RACE was applied. Instrument used: Illumina NovaSeq 6000. TCRdb passed the public sequencing reads through fastp at Q25 and MiXCR, retaining productive beta sequences. Here each entry gathers all rows of one CDR3 protein and keeps the most common genes and DNA. The sample data list around 250,000 distinct CDR3 sequences, and around 15% of these were observed just once. The ten largest clones take up about a fifth of the sample. The material sequenced was PBMCs or a T cell subset sorted from them (not recorded which). The receptor set was obtained from a young man who had mild COVID-19 (a few samples of this study predate the infection). The sample titles of this study are shuffled in the database, so cell type and time point are left out; the donor was told from shared clones.

This clonotype was counted ten times or more. The V call is TRBV12-3 or TRBV12-4, the J call TRBJ1-4; a weak D match, TRBD1 (5 bases). CDR3 length: 17 amino acids. V was shortened by 3 bases and J by 7 bases, with 21 bases between the two germline ends. CDR3 bases: TGTGCCAGCAGTTTTACCAACCTTGCAGGGAACGGTGAAAAACTGTTTTTT. Its protein product is CASSFTNLAGNGEKLFF.

CDR3 in amino acids: CASSWARAAGGPGSIQYF. The CDR3 DNA reads as TGTGCCAGCAGTTGGGCCCGTGCAGCGGGGGGGCCAGGGAGCATTCAGTACTTC. The rearrangement uses TRBV27 and TRBJ2-4, with 10 positions matching TRBD2. V shed 4 bases and J 9 bases; nucleotides not matched to a gene: 18. This CDR3 region has 18 residues. The germline gives CDR1 MNHEY, CDR2 SMNVEV (reference sequence).

The J gene is TRBJ2-3, the V gene TRBV7-3, with 9 bases identical to TRBD2. Trimming took 5 bases from V and 0 from J; bases not matched to a gene: 9. Germline-derived CDR1 and CDR2 are SGHTA and FQGTGA. The CDR3 extends over 17 amino acids. CDR3 sequence (DNA): TGTGCCAGCAGCCCCTTCAGCGGGGGGTATAGCACAGATACGCAGTATTTT. Protein product: CASSPFSGGYSTDTQYF.

This clonotype has just a few counts. The rearrangement uses TRBV7-8 and TRBJ1-1, with D possibly matching TRBD1 (6 bases). The germline gives CDR1 SGHVS, CDR2 FQNEAQ. Deletions cut 7 bases from V and 1 base from J, with 13 bases between. The CDR3 has 14 amino acids. The CDR3 is CASKTEQGNTEAFF. In DNA, the CDR3 is TGTGCCAGCAAGACAGAACAGGGGAACACTGAAGCTTTCTTT.

A few counts support this clonotype. The chain carries TRBV5-4 and TRBJ2-2; D unresolved. Germline V lookup: CDR1 SGHNT, CDR2 YYREEE (reference sequence). Trimming left V 1 base short and J 3 bases short, with 4 bases between. This CDR3 has 13 residues. CDR3 in DNA: TGTGCCAGCAGCTTGAAAGACACCGGGGAGCTGTTTTTT. Its protein product is CASSLKDTGELFF.

This clonotype was observed a single time. The rearrangement joins TRBV7-2 to TRBJ1-1; 9 nucleotides agree with TRBD1. Germline CDR1 SGHTA, CDR2 FQGNSA. Unmatched junction bases numbered 7, after V lost 7 bases and J lost 1 base. The length of the CDR3 is 15 residues. CDR3 nucleotides: TGTGCCAGCACCGTCTACAGGGGGCGGAACACTGAAGCTTTCTTT. Translated, it gives CASTVYRGRNTEAFF.

This clonotype was detected a few times. The rearrangement uses TRBV6-5 and TRBJ1-2, with D unresolved. From germline, CDR1 is MNHEY and CDR2 SVGAGI. V was shortened by 4 bases and J by 5 bases, with 11 bases between the two germline ends. The CDR3 totals 13 residues. CDR3 bases: TGTGCCAGCAGTTCGCGTTTGGGGTATGGCTACACCTTC. Residues: CASSSRLGYGYTF.

The chain couples TRBV5-1 to TRBJ1-1; 7 positions agree with TRBD1. The germline V gene has CDR1 SGHRS and CDR2 YFSETQ. After removal of 4 bases from V and 1 base from J, the junction contained 4 bases not matched to a gene. There are 14 residues in the CDR3. CDR3: CASSADRTNTEAFF. CDR3 DNA: TGCGCCAGCAGCGCGGACAGGACGAACACTGAAGCTTTCTTT.

The J gene is TRBJ2-1, the V gene TRBV5-1, with TRBD2 matching 12 bases. After removal of 2 bases from V and 9 bases from J, the junction contained 6 bases not matched to a gene. Germline V CDR1 and CDR2: SGHRS, YFSETQ. CDR3 length: 15 amino acids. CDR3 DNA: TGCGCCAGCAGCTTCGGTCTAGCGGGGGGGCGTGAGCAGTTCTTC. Translation: CASSFGLAGGREQFF.

There are a few counts of this clonotype. The chain carries TRBV11-2 and TRBJ2-7, with 7 bases fitting TRBD1. CDR1 is SGHAT and CDR2 is FQNNGV in the germline V gene. This CDR3 has 18 residues. The V segment lost 5 bases and the J segment 0 bases; nucleotides outside the gene matches: 16. In DNA, the CDR3 is TGTGCCAGCAGCACCCCCCGCCGCCGGGACAGTAGCTCCTACGAGCAGTACTTC. Protein product: CASSTPRRRDSSSYEQYF.

The chain recombines TRBV12-3 or TRBV12-4 with TRBJ2-7; the D gene is possibly TRBD2 (6 bases). V was trimmed by 5 bases and J by 1 base, leaving 18 bases between them. This CDR3 has 16 amino acids. CDR3 DNA: TGTGCCAGCAGTCCCGAATACCGGAGGGGATCCTACGAGCAGTACTTC. Amino acids: CASSPEYRRGSYEQYF.

This clonotype showed up just a few times. V and J are TRBV5-6 and TRBJ2-7; D not resolved. Trimming left V 2 bases short and J 0 bases short, with 9 bases between. Germline CDR1 reads SGHDT; CDR2 reads YYEEEE. This CDR3 is 14 amino acids long. The CDR3 bases are TGTGCCAGCAGCTTTGGACGCAGCTCCTACGAGCAGTACGTC. Translating it yields CASSFGRSSYEQYV.

This clonotype was counted only a few times. The chain links TRBV7-9 to TRBJ2-3; TRBD2 agrees at 7 bases. V shed 3 bases and J 6 bases; nucleotides not matched to a gene: 9. Looked up from germline, CDR1 is SEHNR and CDR2 is FQNEAQ (reference sequence). The CDR3 runs 15 residues. The CDR3: CASSFGGELEDTQYF. CDR3 bases: TGTGCCAGCAGCTTTGGGGGGGAACTTGAGGATACGCAGTATTTT.

The chain recombines TRBV4-2 with TRBJ2-1; 7 positions match TRBD2. The J segment lost 7 bases and the V segment lost 3 bases, leaving 3 bases of the junction unmatched. Germline V gene data show CDR1 as LGHNA and CDR2 as YNFKEQ. The CDR3 contains 13 residues. The DNA for the CDR3 is TGTGCCAGCAGCCAGGGGGGGGAAAATGAGCAGTTCTTC. This gives the protein CASSQGGENEQFF.